What follows are 3 T cell receptor beta chains derived from one specimen sequenced in a study of T-cell memory formation after mild COVID-19. MiXCR was run by TCRdb on the 5' RACE reads, yielding one entry per CDR3 protein. The top ten hold 2.5% to 3.5% of the sample, which has about 170,000 distinct CDR3 sequences, 10% to 15% seen once. The sample taken for sequencing was PBMCs or a T cell subset sorted from them (not recorded which). These receptors were obtained from a young man who had mild COVID-19 (a few samples of this study predate the infection). Cell type and time point are not known.

This clonotype was counted at least ten times. The chain has TRBV5-1 and TRBJ2-3; D call uncertain. Per the germline V gene, CDR1 is SGHRS and CDR2 is YFSETQ. The CDR3 consists of 15 residues. Trimming pared 2 bases from V and 6 bases from J, leaving 16 bases between. CDR3 DNA: TGCGCCAGCAGCTTAATCGACCCGAGGACCGATACGCAGTATTTT. Protein: CASSLIDPRTDTQYF.

This clonotype occurred a few times. The rearrangement links TRBV7-2 to TRBJ1-1, with D unclear. The length of the CDR3 is 12 residues. V was cut by 5 bases and J by 1 base, with 5 bases left in between. Germline V lookup: CDR1 SGHTA, CDR2 FQGNSA. The CDR3 coding sequence is TGTGCCAGCAGCCGATGGAACACTGAAGCTTTCTTT. This encodes CASSRWNTEAFF.

The chain combines TRBV20-1 with TRBJ2-7; perhaps TRBD1 as D (5 bases). Trimming pared 3 bases from V and 5 bases from J, leaving 14 bases between. Germline loops: CDR1 DFQATT, CDR2 SNEGSKA (reference sequence). CDR3 size: 13 residues. CDR3 in amino acids: CSASQGYSDEQYV. The CDR3 nucleotides are TGCAGTGCTAGTCAGGGATACTCTGACGAGCAGTACGTC.